Following are 13 T cell receptor beta chains from one sample sequenced in a study of blood T cell repertoires in COVID-19 (dated by TCRdb to 2020 to 2022). The library was prepared using the immunoSEQ multiplex PCR assay. The source is immuneACCESS, and TCRdb retained only in-frame sequences with V and J called. Part of the clones is not carried over; for the studies checked, unresolved V genes explain less than half of this, and the remainder is unexplained. The sample table contains roughly 79,000 clones; only one count was recorded for 80% of them. The biggest ten clones account for approximately 5.8% of the sample. The sequencing sample was made of peripheral blood. Source of these receptors: a man aged 55 to 70 with active or convalescent COVID-19.

The chain is built from TRBV12-5 and TRBJ2-7, with 8 bases fitting TRBD1. J lost 0 bases, V lost 6 bases, and 10 bases had no gene match. The V gene's germline CDR1 is LGHNT and CDR2 FRNRAP. The CDR3 length is 16 residues. CDR3 region: CASGQDDRGPSYEQYF. CDR3 nucleotide sequence: TGTGCTAGTGGCCAGGACGACAGGGGACCCTCCTACGAGCAGTACTTC.

This clone was counted a single time. The chain has TRBV11-2 and TRBJ1-2; 7 positions match TRBD1. Germline loops: CDR1 SGHAT, CDR2 FQNNGV. The V and J ends lost 3 bases and 5 bases, in that order; junction bases with no gene match: 6. The CDR3 is made up of 14 amino acids. CDR3 residues: CASSLDRPAYGYTF. CDR3 nucleotide sequence: TGTGCCAGCAGCTTGGACAGGCCCGCTTATGGCTACACCTTC.

This sequence joins TRBV7-2 and TRBJ1-4; D is possibly TRBD1 (6 bases). This CDR3 is 16 amino acids long. Germline lookup yields CDR1 SGHTA and CDR2 FQGNSA. The germline V and J ends were trimmed by 6 bases and 3 bases, with 17 bases remaining between them. In nucleotides, the CDR3 is TGTGCCAGCAGTTCCGGGGGGGCTATAGCTAATGAAAAACTGTTTTTT. Protein product: CASSSGGAIANEKLFF.

The J gene is TRBJ1-2, the V gene TRBV5-6, with 7 bases that match TRBD1. The V and J ends lost 4 bases and 4 bases, in that order; junction bases with no gene match: 7. Germline CDR1 SGHDT, CDR2 YYEEEE. The CDR3 totals 14 residues. CDR3 DNA: TGTGCCAGCAGCCCCCAGACAGGGCTCTATGGCTACACCTTC. Its protein product is CASSPQTGLYGYTF.

This chain connects TRBV10-3 to TRBJ2-1; D is possibly TRBD2 (7 bases). Trimming took 0 bases from V and 4 from J, leaving 13 bases between them. Germline CDR1 and CDR2: ENHRY and SYGVKD. The CDR3 totals 16 residues. CDR3 amino acids: CAISESGGRAYNEQFF. The CDR3 DNA sequence: TGTGCCATCAGTGAGTCGGGGGGGCGCGCGTACAATGAGCAGTTCTTC.

This clone was observed a single time. CDR3 in amino acids: CASSLQGAGGNTIYF. In nucleotides, the CDR3 is TGCGCCAGCAGTCTCCAGGGAGCGGGAGGAAACACCATATATTTT. V gene TRBV5-1 combines with J gene TRBJ1-3; possible D gene TRBD1, 5 bases. CDR1 is SGHRS, CDR2 YFSETQ, per germline. CDR3 size: 15 residues. The V and J ends lost 5 bases and 4 bases respectively, with 16 bases between them.

The J gene is TRBJ1-1, the V gene TRBV13; 9 bases align to TRBD1. V lost 5 bases and J lost 4; bases outside the gene matches: 5. CDR1 is PRHDT and CDR2 is FYEKMQ in the germline V gene (reference sequence). There are 14 residues in the CDR3. Written as DNA, the CDR3 is TGTGCCAGCAGCAGAGGACAGGGGACCACTGAAGCTTTCTTT. This codes for CASSRGQGTTEAFF.

This chain joins TRBV30 and TRBJ1-5; a possible D gene is TRBD1 (5 bases). The CDR3 is 13 amino acids. Germline V gives CDR1 GTSNPN, CDR2 SVGIG (reference sequence). Trimming removed 5 bases from V and 0 bases from J, with 8 bases in between. Here the CDR3 DNA reads TGTGCCTGGGCGACAGATAGCAATCAGCCCCAGCATTTT. Its translation: CAWATDSNQPQHF.

The chain uses TRBV18 and TRBJ1-1; D unresolved. CDR1 KGHSH and CDR2 LQKENI come from the germline V gene. CDR3 length: 14 residues. Trimming took off 5 bases at V and 3 bases at J, with 13 bases between the two ends. The DNA for the CDR3 is TGTGCCAGCTCATCTAATCACGGGGACACTGAAGCTTTCTTT. Translated, it gives CASSSNHGDTEAFF.

Here the CDR3 reads CASSSGTGVNEQYF. CDR3 DNA sequence: TGTGCCAGCAGTTCCGGGACAGGGGTTAACGAGCAGTACTTC. The rearrangement links TRBV6-5 to TRBJ2-7, with 10 bases identical to TRBD1. V lost 4 bases and J lost 5; bases outside the gene matches: 5. Germline V gene sequence: CDR1 MNHEY, CDR2 SVGAGI. CDR3 length: 14 amino acids.

V usage is TRBV7-2 and J usage is TRBJ1-4; 7 bases are shared with TRBD1. V was pared by 5 bases and J by 3 bases, with 3 bases of the junction left unmatched. The length of the CDR3 is 14 residues. From germline, CDR1 is SGHTA and CDR2 FQGNSA. CDR3 region: CASSPGTANEKLFF. The CDR3 region has the DNA TGTGCCAGCAGCCCTGGGACAGCTAATGAAAAACTGTTTTTT. The variable domain in full, completed from reference TRBV7-2 and TRBJ1-4, reads GAGVSQSPSNKVTEKGKDVELRCDPISGHTALYWYRQSLGQGLEFLIYFQGNSAPDKSGLPSDRFSAERTGGSVSTLTIQRTQQEDSAVYLCASSPGTANEKLFFGSGTQLSVL.

As for this clone: Other DNA sequences from this sample encode an identical CDR3 as well. CDR3 sequence reads: CASSLARNTEAFF. Written as DNA, the CDR3 is TGTGCCAGCAGTTTAGCTCGTAACACTGAAGCTTTCTTT. V is TRBV12-3 or TRBV12-4 and J is TRBJ1-1; D not resolved. Between the trimmed V and J ends, which lost 0 bases and 2 bases, there was a span of 4 bases. The CDR3 consists of 13 residues.

This clone was recorded a few times. The chain combines TRBV5-4 with TRBJ1-6, with TRBD1 matching 8 bases. This CDR3 comprises 16 residues. The ends lost 4 bases at V and 0 bases at J; junction bases unmatched: 3. Germline V gene data show CDR1 as SGHNT and CDR2 as YYREEE (reference sequence). This chain's CDR3 is CASSDRGSSYNSPLHF. The CDR3 nucleotides read TGTGCCAGCAGCGACAGGGGAAGCTCCTATAATTCACCCCTCCACTTT. Full variable domain (remainder filled in from reference TRBV5-4 and TRBJ1-6): ETGVTQSPTHLIKTRGQQVTLRCSSQSGHNTVSWYQQALGQGPQFIFQYYREEENGRGNFPPRFSGLQFPNYSSELNVNALELDDSALYLCASSDRGSSYNSPLHFGNGTRLTVT.